These 19 T cell receptor beta chains came from one sample sequenced in a study of cytomegalovirus exposure and HLA in healthy donors. 13 Jbeta primers and 60 Vbeta primers were used for the PCR. Clones were sequenced by immunoSEQ multiplex PCR, and TCRdb holds only the in-frame ones, with some missing. The repertoire has approximately 100,000 clones, around four fifths of them found once; the top ten carry about 5%. The sample consisted of PBMCs. Every receptor here comes from a woman aged 40 to 50 in good health and CMV-seronegative.

This rearrangement joins TRBV9 to TRBJ2-3; 7 bases are a match to TRBD2. The junction had 3 bases not matched to a gene; V was cut back by 1 base and J by 1 base. Per germline, CDR1 SGDLS and CDR2 YYNGEE. The CDR3 has 15 amino acids. This CDR3 reads CASSVSGVGTDTQYF. As DNA, the CDR3 is TGTGCCAGCAGCGTAAGCGGGGTGGGCACAGATACGCAGTATTTT. Full variable domain (rest looked up from reference TRBV9 and TRBJ2-3): DSGVTQTPKHLITATGQRVTLRCSPRSGDLSVYWYQQSLDQGLQFLIQYYNGEERAKGNILERFSAQQFPDLHSELNLSSLELGDSALYFCASSVSGVGTDTQYFGPGTRLTVL.

V usage is TRBV7-9 and J usage is TRBJ1-1; TRBD1 might be the D (6 bases). V lost 0 bases to trimming and J lost 0 bases, with 14 bases between them. CDR1 is SEHNR and CDR2 is FQNEAQ in the germline V gene (reference sequence). The CDR3 sequence is 17 residues long. DNA for the CDR3: TGTGCCAGCAGCTTAGCGGGACATCGTGAAATGAACACTGAAGCTTTCTTT. Translated, it gives CASSLAGHREMNTEAFF.

The rearrangement links TRBV5-6 to TRBJ2-5; tentative D call: TRBD2 (5 bases). Looked up from germline, CDR1 is SGHDT and CDR2 is YYEEEE. Trimming cost V 0 bases and J 8 bases, with 11 bases left between them. The CDR3 is 13 amino acids. The CDR3, as DNA: TGTGCCAGCAGCTTGGGGAGAGGGAGTACCCAGTACTTC. It translates to CASSLGRGSTQYF.

The genes are TRBV7-3 and TRBJ2-7, with D possibly matching TRBD2 (5 bases). This CDR3 region has 14 residues. Trimming removed 2 bases from V and 4 bases from J, with 12 bases in between. CDR1 and CDR2 from the germline V gene are SGHTA and FQGTGA. For the CDR3, the DNA is TGTGCCAGCAGCTTACTCGGTGGGAGTTACGAGCAGTACTTC. Its protein product is CASSLLGGSYEQYF. The complete variable domain, with remaining parts taken from reference TRBV7-3 and TRBJ2-7, reads GAGVSQTPSNKVTEKGKYVELRCDPISGHTALYWYRQSLGQGPEFLIYFQGTGAADDSGLPNDRFFAVRPEGSVSTLKIQRTERGDSAVYLCASSLLGGSYEQYFGPGTRLTVT.

This chain links TRBV7-8 with TRBJ2-7; D may be TRBD1 (6 bases). Germline CDR1 reads SGHVS; CDR2 reads FQNEAQ. V lost 1 base and J lost 2, with 12 bases in between. The CDR3 has 15 residues. In DNA, the CDR3 is TGTGCCAGCAGCTTAGGGCAGGGGAGTCCCTACGAGCAGTACTTC. This sequence encodes CASSLGQGSPYEQYF.

The CDR3 protein is CASSLTGNTEAFF. The CDR3 DNA sequence: TGCGCCAGCAGTTTAACAGGGAACACTGAAGCTTTCTTT. The chain couples TRBV5-1 to TRBJ1-1; D might be TRBD1 (5 bases). Deletions cut 5 bases from V and 1 base from J, with 9 bases between. The CDR3 contains 13 residues. Germline values: CDR1 SGHRS, CDR2 YFSETQ.

This chain connects TRBV6-5 to TRBJ1-1; 9 bases are shared with TRBD1. The CDR3 totals 13 residues. Germline CDR1 is MNHEY and CDR2 is SVGAGI. V lost 10 bases and J lost 1; bases outside the gene matches: 4. The CDR3 DNA reads as TGTGCCACCCAGGGACAGGGGAACACTGAAGCTTTCTTT. Translation gives CATQGQGNTEAFF.

This rearrangement joins TRBV18 to TRBJ2-5; 14 bases agree with TRBD2. Germline CDR1 and CDR2: KGHSH and LQKENI. After removal of 3 bases from V and 4 bases from J, the junction contained 7 bases not matched to a gene. This CDR3 is 17 amino acids long. CDR3 sequence reads: CASSPAGTSGGGETQYF. The CDR3 bases are TGTGCCAGCTCACCTGCAGGGACTAGCGGGGGTGGAGAGACCCAGTACTTC.

The gene calls are TRBV18 and TRBJ2-7, with D unclear. CDR3 size: 14 residues. Between the trimmed V and J ends, which lost 0 bases and 2 bases, there was a span of 8 bases. The germline gives CDR1 KGHSH, CDR2 LQKENI. The CDR3 reads CASSPPMGPYEQYF. The CDR3 nucleotides read TGTGCCAGCTCACCACCGATGGGCCCCTACGAGCAGTACTTC.

V gene TRBV7-2 combines with J gene TRBJ2-4; 9 bases match TRBD2. Germline V CDR1 and CDR2: SGHTA, FQGNSA. V trimming: 3 bases; J trimming: 0 bases; junction bases outside the gene matches: 9. The CDR3 spans 18 residues. CDR3 region: CASSLRPSGDLAKNIQYF. The CDR3 nucleotides read TGTGCCAGCAGCTTGAGGCCTAGCGGGGACTTAGCCAAAAACATTCAGTACTTC.

The rearrangement links TRBV2 to TRBJ1-4, with D tentatively TRBD1 (6 bases). The V end was cut by 6 bases, the J end by 8 bases, with 13 bases between. CDR1 SNHLY and CDR2 FYNNEI come from the germline V gene. This CDR3 contains 13 residues. The CDR3 DNA reads as TGTGCCAGCAGCGACAGGATCGGAGAAAAACTGTTTTTT. This codes for CASSDRIGEKLFF. Together with reference TRBV2 and TRBJ1-4, the CDR3 gives the full variable domain: EPEVTQTPSHQVTQMGQEVILRCVPISNHLYFYWYRQILGQKVEFLVSFYNNEISEKSEIFDDQFSVERPDGSNFTLKIRSTKLEDSAMYFCASSDRIGEKLFFGSGTQLSVL.

The CDR3 reads CASSEPTGSYEQYF. CDR3 DNA sequence: TGTGCCAGCAGTGAGCCGACAGGGTCCTACGAGCAGTACTTC. The V call is TRBV6-1, the J call TRBJ2-7, with 7 bases lining up with TRBD1. Germline lookup yields CDR1 MNHNS and CDR2 SASEGT. Trimming at V came to 3 bases and at J to 1 base, leaving 3 bases not matched to a gene. The CDR3 runs to 14 residues.

The CDR3 loop is CASSEVRVRGKLFF. The CDR3 DNA sequence: TGTGCCAGCAGTGAGGTCCGTGTACGAGGAAAACTGTTTTTT. V and J are TRBV25-1 and TRBJ1-4; no clear D gene. V shed 3 bases and J shed 10 bases, with 15 bases lying between them. Germline assignment: CDR1 MGHDK and CDR2 SYGVNS. CDR3 size: 14 residues.

The V gene is TRBV5-1, the J gene TRBJ2-1, with TRBD1 matching over 12 bases. The CDR3 runs 16 residues. The J segment lost 2 bases and the V segment lost 3 bases, leaving 3 bases of the junction unmatched. CDR1 and CDR2 from the germline V gene are SGHRS and YFSETQ. The CDR3 here is CASSSWDRGPYNEQFF. CDR3 in DNA: TGCGCCAGCAGCTCCTGGGACAGGGGGCCCTACAATGAGCAGTTCTTC. Looking up the rest from reference TRBV5-1 and TRBJ2-1 gives the full variable domain: KAGVTQTPRYLIKTRGQQVTLSCSPISGHRSVSWYQQTPGQGLQFLFEYFSETQRNKGNFPGRFSGRQFSNSRSEMNVSTLELGDSALYLCASSSWDRGPYNEQFFGPGTRLTVL.

This clone was seen only a few times. This chain links TRBV10-1 with TRBJ1-2; perhaps TRBD1 as D (5 bases). This CDR3 region has 13 residues. Germline CDR1 reads WNHNN; CDR2 reads SYGVQD (reference sequence). With 2 bases removed from V and 2 bases from J, the gap between germline ends came to 6 bases. This CDR3 is CASSEDRNYGYTF. CDR3 coding DNA: TGCGCCAGCAGTGAGGACAGAAACTATGGCTACACCTTC.

The chain is built from TRBV9 and TRBJ2-1; 9 nucleotides align to TRBD2. Germline V lookup: CDR1 SGDLS, CDR2 YYNGEE. V lost 0 bases, J lost 9 bases, and 10 bases stayed unmatched. The CDR3 has 16 residues. The CDR3 region is CASSVAGTSRLGEQFF. The CDR3 DNA sequence: TGTGCCAGCAGCGTAGCTGGGACTAGCCGGTTGGGTGAGCAGTTCTTC.

The chain carries TRBV15 and TRBJ1-1; 7 nucleotides agree with TRBD1. CDR1 and CDR2 (germline): LNHNV, YYDKDF (reference sequence). The trim removed 6 bases at V and 5 bases at J, leaving 6 bases unmatched. The length of the CDR3 is 13 residues. CDR3 in DNA: TGTGCCACCAGTACAGGGGAGGTGACTGAAGCTTTCTTT. Its translation is CATSTGEVTEAFF.

This sequence joins TRBV5-6 and TRBJ1-5, with a weak D call TRBD1 (6 bases). The V end lost 2 bases, the J end lost 4 bases, and 25 bases lay between the germline ends. In germline, CDR1 is SGHDT, CDR2 YYEEEE. The CDR3 consists of 19 residues. CDR3 DNA sequence: TGTGCCAGCAGCTTTACCGGGACATCATATCGGCGGGCTAATCAGCCCCAGCATTTT. This gives the protein CASSFTGTSYRRANQPQHF.

J is TRBJ1-2 and V is TRBV5-1; unclear D gene. CDR3 size: 14 residues. Germline CDR1 reads SGHRS; CDR2 reads YFSETQ. The V and J ends lost 4 bases and 6 bases respectively, with 16 bases between them. CDR3 amino acids: CASSPEPDWDGYTF. In DNA form, the CDR3 reads TGCGCCAGCAGCCCCGAACCGGACTGGGATGGCTACACCTTC.